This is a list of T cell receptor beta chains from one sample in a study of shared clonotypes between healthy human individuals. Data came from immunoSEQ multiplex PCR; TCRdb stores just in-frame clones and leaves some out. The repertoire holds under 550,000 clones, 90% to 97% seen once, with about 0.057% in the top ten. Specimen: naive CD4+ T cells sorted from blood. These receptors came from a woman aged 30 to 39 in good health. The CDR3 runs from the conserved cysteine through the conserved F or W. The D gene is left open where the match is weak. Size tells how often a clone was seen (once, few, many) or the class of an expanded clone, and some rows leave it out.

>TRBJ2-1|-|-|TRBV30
CAWSVLGSGAYNEQFF
TGTGCCTGGAGTGTACTTGGTAGCGGAGCCTACAATGAGCAGTTCTTC
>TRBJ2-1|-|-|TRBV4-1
CASSRSPREIEFF
TGCGCCAGCAGCCGGAGCCCTAGAGAAATCGAGTTCTTC
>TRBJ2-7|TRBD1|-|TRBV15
CATRGAGTADYEQYF
TGTGCCACCAGGGGGGCCGGGACAGCTGACTACGAGCAGTACTTC
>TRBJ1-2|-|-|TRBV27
CASSVTRQEHGYTF
TGTGCCAGCAGTGTAACCCGGCAGGAACATGGCTACACCTTC
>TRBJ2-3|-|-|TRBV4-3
CASSQRDADTQYF
TGCGCCAGCAGCCAGCGGGATGCCGATACGCAGTATTTT
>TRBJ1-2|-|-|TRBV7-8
CASSLSLDPSYGYTF
TGTGCCAGCAGCTTATCACTCGACCCCTCCTATGGCTACACCTTC
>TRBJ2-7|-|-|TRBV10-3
CAISSEVSGTYEQYF
TGTGCCATCAGTAGTGAGGTCAGTGGCACTTACGAGCAGTACTTC
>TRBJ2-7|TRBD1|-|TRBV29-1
CSVGDRGGYEQYF
TGCAGCGTTGGCGACAGGGGAGGCTACGAGCAGTACTTC
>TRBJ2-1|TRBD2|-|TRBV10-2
CATSGTSGYNEQFF
TGCGCCACCTCCGGGACTAGCGGTTACAATGAGCAGTTCTTC
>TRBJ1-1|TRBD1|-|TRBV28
CASSLNGQGARRKAFF
TGTGCCAGCAGTTTGAATGGACAGGGGGCCCGCCGTAAGGCTTTCTTT
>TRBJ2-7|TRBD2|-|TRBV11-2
CASSLEIRTSGRAYEQYF
TGTGCCAGCAGCTTAGAGATCCGTACTAGCGGGAGGGCCTACGAGCAGTACTTC
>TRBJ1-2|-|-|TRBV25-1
CASSEYEGGGYTF
TGTGCCAGCAGTGAATACGAGGGGGGAGGCTACACCTTC
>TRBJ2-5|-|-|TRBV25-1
CASSEGPPGATQYF
TGTGCCAGCAGTGAAGGACCTCCAGGGGCGACCCAGTACTTC
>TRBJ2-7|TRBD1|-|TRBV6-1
CASSELGQGAYEQYF
TGTGCCAGCAGTGAATTGGGACAGGGGGCTTACGAGCAGTACTTC
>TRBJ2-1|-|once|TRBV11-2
CASSLGFGLVSDEQFF
TGTGCCAGCAGCTTAGGGTTCGGGCTAGTTAGCGATGAGCAGTTCTTC
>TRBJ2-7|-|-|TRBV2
CASRGRSSYEQYF
TGTGCCAGCCGGGGCAGAAGCTCCTACGAGCAGTACTTC
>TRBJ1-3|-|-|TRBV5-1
CASSPGLISGNTIYF
TGCGCCAGCAGCCCGGGACTGATCTCTGGAAACACCATATATTTT
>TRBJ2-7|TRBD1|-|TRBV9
CASSVGDRGSLSSYEQYF
TGTGCCAGCAGCGTAGGGGACAGGGGGTCCTTGTCGTCCTACGAGCAGTACTTC
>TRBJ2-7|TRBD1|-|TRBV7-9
CASSSGTGNEQYF
TGTGCCAGCAGCTCCGGGACAGGGAACGAGCAGTACTTC
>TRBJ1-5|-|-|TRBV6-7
CASSYPDRYNQPQHF
TGTGCCAGCAGTTACCCAGACAGGTACAATCAGCCCCAGCATTTT
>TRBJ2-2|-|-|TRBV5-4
CANSLVSAGELFF
TGTGCCAACAGCTTGGTGTCAGCCGGGGAGCTGTTTTTT
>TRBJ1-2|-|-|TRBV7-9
CASSLAPAGHYGYTF
TGTGCCAGCAGCTTAGCTCCTGCAGGGCACTATGGCTACACCTTC
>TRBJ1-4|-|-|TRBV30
CAWSIVPGESLFF
TGTGCCTGGAGTATTGTCCCGGGGGAATCACTGTTTTTT
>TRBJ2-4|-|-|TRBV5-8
CASSGVRTAENIQYF
TGTGCCAGCAGCGGGGTCCGGACAGCGGAAAACATTCAGTACTTC
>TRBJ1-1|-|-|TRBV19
CASSISGGLNTEAFF
TGTGCCAGTAGTATATCGGGGGGCCTGAACACTGAAGCTTTCTTT
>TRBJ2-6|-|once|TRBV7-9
CASSLWGRGLDSGANVLTF
TGTGCCAGCAGCTTATGGGGGCGGGGCCTTGACTCTGGGGCCAACGTCCTGACTTTC
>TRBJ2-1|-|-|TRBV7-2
CASSLGRGGMSYNEQFF
TGTGCCAGCAGCTTAGGGAGGGGCGGGATGTCCTACAATGAGCAGTTCTTC
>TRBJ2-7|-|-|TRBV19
CASSTLGPGNEQYF
TGTGCCAGTAGTACCCTGGGACCGGGTAACGAGCAGTACTTC